Shown below are 26 T cell receptor beta chains from a single sample sequenced in a study of T cell responses to AZD1222 COVID-19 vaccine. Sequenced by immunoSEQ multiplex PCR; TCRdb stores in-frame clones only, minus some. Among about 110,000 clones listed, around 87% were seen once. The input for sequencing was peripheral blood, taken 28 days after the second AZD1222 dose. The receptors were gathered from an adult who received the AZD1222 COVID-19 vaccine.

The genes are TRBV18 and TRBJ2-3, with 7 nucleotides matching TRBD1. Trimming at V came to 0 bases and at J to 4 bases, leaving 7 bases not matched to a gene. This CDR3 region has 16 residues. Per the germline V gene, CDR1 is KGHSH and CDR2 is LQKENI. The CDR3 sequence: CASSPPRQGSSDTQYF. CDR3 sequence (DNA): TGTGCCAGCTCACCACCGAGACAGGGTAGCTCAGATACGCAGTATTTT. The complete variable domain, with remaining parts taken from reference TRBV18 and TRBJ2-3, reads NAGVMQNPRHLVRRRGQEARLRCSPMKGHSHVYWYRQLPEEGLKFMVYLQKENIIDESGMPKERFSAEFPKEGPSILRIQQVVRGDSAAYFCASSPPRQGSSDTQYFGPGTRLTVL.

The chain uses TRBV7-8 and TRBJ2-7; tentatively, D is TRBD1 (5 bases). V lost 3 bases and J lost 1, with 10 bases in between. Germline V lookup: CDR1 SGHVS, CDR2 FQNEAQ. The CDR3 runs to 14 residues. The CDR3 DNA is TGTGCCAGCAGCTTTAGGGGCCTATCCTACGAGCAGTACTTC. This gives the protein CASSFRGLSYEQYF.

The V and J genes are TRBV6-5 and TRBJ2-6; D ambiguous. The CDR3 totals 15 residues. V lost 8 bases and J lost 1, with 12 bases in between. Germline V gene lookup returns CDR1 MNHEY and CDR2 SVGAGI. The CDR3 loop is CASGVGLSGANVLTF. CDR3 in DNA: TGTGCCAGCGGGGTGGGGTTGTCTGGGGCCAACGTCCTGACTTTC.

The V and J genes are TRBV29-1 and TRBJ2-1; no definite D call. Germline values: CDR1 SQVTM, CDR2 ANQGSEA. Trimming removed 4 bases from V and 2 bases from J, with 9 bases in between. CDR3 length: 13 residues. The CDR3 protein is CSVARGAYNEQFF. CDR3 bases: TGCAGCGTTGCCCGTGGGGCCTACAATGAGCAGTTCTTC.

The chain employs TRBV6-5 and TRBJ1-1, with D perhaps matching TRBD1 (6 bases). The CDR3 is 12 residues long. Germline values: CDR1 MNHEY, CDR2 SVGAGI. Trimming took off 6 bases at V and 2 bases at J, with 7 bases between the two ends. The chain's CDR3 is CASRGGNTEAFF. The CDR3 DNA follows: TGTGCCAGCAGAGGGGGAAACACTGAAGCTTTCTTT.

V is TRBV9 and J is TRBJ2-7; maybe TRBD2 (5 bases). The CDR3 loop spans 11 amino acids. Germline loops: CDR1 SGDLS, CDR2 YYNGEE. V lost 4 bases to trimming and J lost 7 bases, with 9 bases between them. The CDR3 coding sequence is TGTGCCAGCAGCACCCCGGGGGAGCAGTACTTC. Its translation is CASSTPGEQYF.

This chain connects TRBV2 to TRBJ1-2; 7 bases fit TRBD1. The CDR3 contains 13 residues. With 8 bases clipped from V and 8 bases from J, the junction kept 11 bases outside the gene matches. Germline V gives CDR1 SNHLY, CDR2 FYNNEI. This chain's CDR3 is CASSTGPARGYTF. CDR3 nucleotides: TGTGCCAGCTCGACAGGGCCTGCCCGGGGCTACACCTTC.

The chain recombines TRBV27 with TRBJ1-5; D call uncertain. V lost 8 bases and J lost 2, with 10 bases in between. From germline, CDR1 is MNHEY and CDR2 SMNVEV (reference sequence). This CDR3 is 13 amino acids long. The CDR3: CASSIARNQPQHF. Here the CDR3 DNA reads TGTGCCAGCTCGATAGCACGCAATCAGCCCCAGCATTTT.

V usage is TRBV4-3 and J usage is TRBJ1-6; the D is unclear. The CDR3 length is 15 residues. Between the trimmed V and J ends, which lost 0 bases and 10 bases, there was a span of 13 bases. The germline V gene encodes CDR1 LGHNA and CDR2 YSLEER. The CDR3 DNA follows: TGCGCCAGCAGCCAAGAAAGGGCCTGGGGATCACCCCTCCACTTT. As protein: CASSQERAWGSPLHF.

This sequence joins TRBV28 and TRBJ2-7, with D possibly being TRBD1 (5 bases). From germline, CDR1 is MDHEN and CDR2 SYDVKM. The germline V and J ends were trimmed by 5 bases and 8 bases, with 22 bases remaining between them. The CDR3 consists of 15 residues. The CDR3 bases are TGTGCCAGCAGTCCCCCCAACAGGTTAAGGCTACAGCAGTACTTC. This codes for CASSPPNRLRLQQYF.

The chain is built from TRBV27 and TRBJ1-1; no clear D. This CDR3 comprises 9 residues. CDR1 is MNHEY and CDR2 is SMNVEV in the germline V gene (reference sequence). V was trimmed by 11 bases and J by 2 bases, leaving 3 bases between them. The CDR3 DNA follows: TGTGCCGGTAACACTGAAGCTTTCTTT. Translation: CAGNTEAFF.

The rearrangement uses TRBV7-2 and TRBJ2-7; 9 positions agree with TRBD1. Germline-derived CDR1 and CDR2 are SGHTA and FQGNSA. This CDR3 is 14 amino acids long. V was pared by 4 bases and J by 2 bases, with 3 bases of the junction left unmatched. This CDR3 is CASSWGQGAYEQYF. Here the CDR3 DNA reads TGTGCCAGCAGCTGGGGACAGGGAGCCTACGAGCAGTACTTC.

J is TRBJ1-1 and V is TRBV7-8; tentative D call: TRBD1 (5 bases). CDR1 and CDR2 from the germline V gene are SGHVS and FQNEAQ. The CDR3 runs to 14 residues. V dropped 5 bases and J dropped 4 bases, with 14 bases sitting between them. The CDR3 sequence: CASSRAGGGTEAFF. CDR3 coding DNA: TGTGCCAGCAGCCGAGCTGGGGGGGGCACTGAAGCTTTCTTT.

The rearrangement uses TRBV6-5 and TRBJ1-5, with a possible D match to TRBD1 (5 bases). CDR1 MNHEY and CDR2 SVGAGI come from the germline V gene. V shed 6 bases and J shed 3 bases, with 6 bases lying between them. The CDR3 runs to 12 residues. This CDR3 reads CASRGDNQPQHF. The CDR3 nucleotides are TGTGCCAGCAGAGGGGACAATCAGCCCCAGCATTTT.

The chain links TRBV5-1 to TRBJ2-4; 14 bases map to TRBD2. This CDR3 region has 16 residues. V was pared by 5 bases and J by 7 bases, with 8 bases of the junction left unmatched. Germline lookup yields CDR1 SGHRS and CDR2 YFSETQ. CDR3 region: CASRPGTSGSGNIQYF. CDR3 nucleotides: TGCGCCAGCAGACCCGGGACTAGCGGGAGTGGTAACATTCAGTACTTC.

This sequence joins TRBV7-8 and TRBJ2-2; 10 bases are shared with TRBD1. The V gene end was trimmed by 5 bases and the J gene end by 4 bases; junction bases not matched to a gene: 4. The CDR3 extends over 15 amino acids. Germline V lookup: CDR1 SGHVS, CDR2 FQNEAQ. The CDR3 DNA reads as TGTGCCAGCAGCCGACAGGGGGCCACCACCGGGGAGCTGTTTTTT. It is translated as CASSRQGATTGELFF.

This rearrangement joins TRBV19 to TRBJ2-2; perhaps TRBD1 as D (5 bases). Per the germline V gene, CDR1 is LNHDA and CDR2 is SQIVND (reference sequence). The V and J ends lost 5 bases and 7 bases respectively, with 20 bases between them. CDR3 size: 16 residues. The DNA for the CDR3 is TGTGCCAGTAGTCAGGGTCCACCCTTGACGTACGGGGAGCTGTTTTTT. It specifies CASSQGPPLTYGELFF. The complete variable domain, with remaining parts taken from reference TRBV19 and TRBJ2-2, reads DGGITQSPKYLFRKEGQNVTLSCEQNLNHDAMYWYRQDPGQGLRLIYYSQIVNDFQKGDIAEGYSVSREKKESFPLTVTSAQKNPTAFYLCASSQGPPLTYGELFFGEGSRLTVL.

The J gene is TRBJ2-6, the V gene TRBV4-2; the match to TRBD1 covers 8 bases. Trimming cost V 1 base and J 0 bases; bases outside gene matches: 5. The CDR3 totals 18 residues. The germline CDR1 and CDR2 sequences are LGHNA and YNFKEQ. CDR3 in amino acids: CASSQVQGAYSGANVLTF. The DNA of the CDR3 is TGTGCCAGCAGCCAAGTCCAGGGGGCTTACTCTGGGGCCAACGTCCTGACTTTC.

Notes on this clone: This specimen includes other DNA sequences encoding the same CDR3. V gene TRBV4-1 combines with J gene TRBJ1-1; D gene ambiguous. Germline loops: CDR1 MGHRA, CDR2 YSYEKL. Trimming took 1 base from V and 1 from J, leaving 4 bases between them. The CDR3 sequence is 13 residues long. This CDR3 reads CASSQGGNTEAFF. The CDR3 DNA reads TGCGCCAGCAGCCAAGGGGGGAACACTGAAGCTTTCTTT.

V gene TRBV6-5 combines with J gene TRBJ1-1; D might be TRBD1 (6 bases). Germline-derived CDR1 and CDR2 are MNHEY and SVGAGI. CDR3 length: 14 residues. The V end was cut by 8 bases, the J end by 3 bases, with 16 bases between. CDR3 residues: CASPLVDSYTEAFF. DNA for the CDR3: TGTGCCAGCCCCCTTGTGGACAGCTACACTGAAGCTTTCTTT.

This chain joins TRBV9 and TRBJ1-5; maybe TRBD1 (5 bases). Trimming cost V 4 bases and J 0 bases, with 11 bases left between them. CDR1 and CDR2 from the germline V gene are SGDLS and YYNGEE. This CDR3 contains 15 residues. CDR3 DNA sequence: TGTGCCAGCAGCCCAGGGACTTTTAGCAATCAGCCCCAGCATTTT. This gives the protein CASSPGTFSNQPQHF.

The chain joins TRBV10-1 to TRBJ1-4, with TRBD1 identical over 11 bases. The CDR3 contains 16 residues. V lost 1 base and J lost 8; bases outside the gene matches: 6. Germline V gives CDR1 WNHNN, CDR2 SYGVQD (reference sequence). The CDR3 here is CASSELRDRGREKLFF. In nucleotides, the CDR3 is TGCGCCAGCAGTGAGTTGAGGGACAGGGGGAGGGAAAAACTGTTTTTT.

The chain combines TRBV12-5 with TRBJ1-1; D unresolved. The germline CDR1 and CDR2 sequences are LGHNT and FRNRAP. Trimming stripped 0 bases from V and 8 bases from J, with 7 bases between. The CDR3 is 12 amino acids. The DNA of the CDR3 is TGTGCTAGTGGTTTGGTGTTCGGGGAAGCTTTCTTT. This gives the protein CASGLVFGEAFF.

The V call is TRBV11-2, the J call TRBJ1-2; tentative D call: TRBD1 (6 bases). The length of the CDR3 is 14 residues. Germline V lookup: CDR1 SGHAT, CDR2 FQNNGV. V lost 4 bases, J lost 8 bases, and 17 bases lay in between. Here the CDR3 reads CASSSVGGPKGYTF. DNA for the CDR3: TGTGCCAGCAGCTCCGTGGGGGGGCCGAAAGGCTACACCTTC.

Written as DNA, the CDR3 is TGTGCCAGCAGCGTAGCCCAGGCTAGCGGCTACAATGAGCAGTTCTTC. It is translated as CASSVAQASGYNEQFF. The V and J genes are TRBV9 and TRBJ2-1; 7 positions agree with TRBD2. The germline gives CDR1 SGDLS, CDR2 YYNGEE. V shed 0 bases and J 3 bases; nucleotides not matched to a gene: 6. The CDR3 covers 16 residues.

The chain recombines TRBV28 with TRBJ2-7; D unresolved. Between the trimmed V and J ends, which lost 5 bases and 4 bases, there was a span of 12 bases. The CDR3 sequence is 13 residues long. Per the germline V gene, CDR1 is MDHEN and CDR2 is SYDVKM. The CDR3 loop reads CASSPVAAYEQYF. The CDR3 bases are TGTGCCAGCAGTCCCGTAGCCGCTTACGAGCAGTACTTC.